A selection of T cell receptor beta chains follows, all from one sample in a study of tumor T cells in aggressive B-cell lymphoma. Here immunoSEQ multiplex PCR was the method, and the copy in TCRdb shows in-frame clones only, minus some. The table shows 10,000 or so clones, with around 90% occurring only once. The sample taken for sequencing was tumor tissue. These receptors were collected from an adult with diffuse large B cell lymphoma. The CDR3 runs from the conserved cysteine through the conserved F or W. The order of the fields is V gene, D gene, J gene, clone size, CDR3 protein, CDR3 DNA. D genes are given only for firm matches. The listing skips clone size in some rows; elsewhere it reads once, few, many or a size class.

v_gene: TRBV7-2
d_gene: TRBD1
j_gene: TRBJ1-1
abundance: -
CDR3aa: CASSKRTGEDTEAFF
CDR3nt: TGTGCCAGCAGTAAACGGACAGGGGAGGACACTGAAGCTTTCTTT

v_gene: TRBV11-2
d_gene: TRBD2
j_gene: TRBJ2-7
abundance: -
CDR3aa: CASSLALAGAYEQYF
CDR3nt: TGTGCCAGCAGCTTAGCACTAGCGGGGGCCTACGAGCAGTACTTC

v_gene: TRBV7-6
d_gene: -
j_gene: TRBJ1-5
abundance: once
CDR3aa: CASSLGSGQPQHF
CDR3nt: TGTGCCAGCAGCTTAGGTTCGGGTCAGCCCCAGCATTTT

v_gene: TRBV4-2
d_gene: -
j_gene: TRBJ1-5
abundance: -
CDR3aa: CASSQENTGNQPQHF
CDR3nt: TGTGCCAGCAGCCAAGAAAATACGGGCAATCAGCCCCAGCATTTT

v_gene: TRBV5-6
d_gene: -
j_gene: TRBJ1-1
abundance: -
CDR3aa: CASSLALGPEAFF
CDR3nt: TGTGCCAGCAGCTTGGCCTTGGGGCCTGAAGCTTTCTTT

v_gene: TRBV5-1
d_gene: -
j_gene: TRBJ1-1
abundance: -
CDR3aa: CASSSTGWDTEAFF
CDR3nt: TGCGCCAGCAGCTCAACGGGGTGGGACACTGAAGCTTTCTTT

v_gene: TRBV2
d_gene: -
j_gene: TRBJ1-1
abundance: -
CDR3aa: CASRSDRSVAFF
CDR3nt: TGTGCCAGCCGATCAGACAGGAGCGTGGCTTTCTTT

v_gene: TRBV25-1
d_gene: -
j_gene: TRBJ1-2
abundance: -
CDR3aa: CASTAGHGYTF
CDR3nt: TGTGCCAGCACGGCGGGGCATGGCTACACCTTC

v_gene: TRBV5-6
d_gene: -
j_gene: TRBJ2-7
abundance: -
CDR3aa: CASSFHIYEQYF
CDR3nt: TGTGCCAGCAGCTTCCACATCTACGAGCAGTACTTC

v_gene: TRBV10-2
d_gene: TRBD1
j_gene: TRBJ1-6
abundance: -
CDR3aa: CASSIEGTGNSPLHF
CDR3nt: TGCGCCAGCAGTATCGAAGGGACAGGGAACTCACCCCTCCACTTT

v_gene: TRBV6-1
d_gene: TRBD1
j_gene: TRBJ1-5
abundance: once
CDR3aa: CASSAGQGMGQPQHF
CDR3nt: TGTGCCAGCAGTGCCGGACAGGGGATGGGTCAGCCCCAGCATTTT

v_gene: TRBV18
d_gene: -
j_gene: TRBJ1-1
abundance: -
CDR3aa: CASSYVGGTEAFF
CDR3nt: TGTGCCAGCTCCTACGTGGGGGGGACTGAAGCTTTCTTT

v_gene: TRBV7-3
d_gene: TRBD1
j_gene: TRBJ1-5
abundance: -
CDR3aa: CASSLNRDRGFSDQPQHF
CDR3nt: TGTGCCAGCAGCCTAAACCGGGACAGGGGATTTAGTGATCAGCCCCAGCATTTT

v_gene: TRBV11-3
d_gene: -
j_gene: TRBJ2-5
abundance: -
CDR3aa: CASSLITDIQETQYF
CDR3nt: TGTGCCAGCAGCTTAATAACAGATATCCAAGAGACCCAGTACTTC

v_gene: TRBV28
d_gene: TRBD1
j_gene: TRBJ1-2
abundance: -
CDR3aa: CASSFFVGQGFYGYTF
CDR3nt: TGTGCCAGCAGTTTTTTCGTGGGACAGGGCTTCTATGGCTACACCTTC

v_gene: TRBV7-9
d_gene: -
j_gene: TRBJ1-5
abundance: -
CDR3aa: CASSRGEYHQPQHF
CDR3nt: TGTGCCAGCAGCCGGGGGGAATATCATCAGCCCCAGCATTTT

v_gene: TRBV5-4
d_gene: TRBD2
j_gene: TRBJ2-2
abundance: -
CDR3aa: CASSLGLAGVTGELFF
CDR3nt: TGTGCCAGCAGCTTGGGGCTAGCGGGAGTCACCGGGGAGCTGTTTTTT

v_gene: TRBV25-1
d_gene: -
j_gene: TRBJ1-1
abundance: -
CDR3aa: CASSGPGATEAFF
CDR3nt: TGTGCCAGCAGTGGGCCAGGGGCCACTGAAGCTTTCTTT

v_gene: TRBV7-2
d_gene: -
j_gene: TRBJ2-1
abundance: -
CDR3aa: CASSLGLDVNEQFF
CDR3nt: TGTGCCAGCAGCCTCGGACTGGACGTTAATGAGCAGTTCTTC